These 2 T cell receptor beta chains share one sample of origin, sequenced in a study of blood T cell repertoires in COVID-19 (dated by TCRdb to about 2020). Library construction relied on the immunoSEQ multiplex PCR assay. Imported from immuneACCESS, the table was reduced by TCRdb to in-frame sequences with V and J called. These copies leave out some clones; in studies compared against another copy, an unresolved V gene accounts for under half, and the cause of the remainder is not known. In this sample the table shows 110,000 to 150,000 clones, around 79% of which occur a single time. The ten largest clonotypes hold about 3.6% of the sample. The specimen sequenced was peripheral blood. The receptors stem from a man aged 60 to 75 with acute or convalescent COVID-19.

The V gene is TRBV7-2, the J gene TRBJ1-1; D not certain. Trimming took off 2 bases at V and 2 bases at J, with 12 bases between the two ends. This CDR3 spans 15 amino acids. Germline V gives CDR1 SGHTA, CDR2 FQGNSA. CDR3 in amino acids: CASSLMKPVNTEAFF. The DNA for the CDR3 is TGTGCCAGCAGCTTAATGAAGCCCGTCAACACTGAAGCTTTCTTT. Looking up the rest from reference TRBV7-2 and TRBJ1-1 gives the full variable domain: GAGVSQSPSNKVTEKGKDVELRCDPISGHTALYWYRQSLGQGLEFLIYFQGNSAPDKSGLPSDRFSAERTGGSVSTLTIQRTQQEDSAVYLCASSLMKPVNTEAFFGQGTRLTVV.

This clone occurred a few times. The V and J genes are TRBV2 and TRBJ2-5; 8 nucleotides align to TRBD1. After removal of 6 bases from V and 7 bases from J, the junction contained 7 bases not matched to a gene. Per the germline V gene, CDR1 is SNHLY and CDR2 is FYNNEI. CDR3 length: 13 amino acids. CDR3 sequence: CASSTGQGGTQYF. In nucleotides, the CDR3 is TGTGCCAGCAGCACCGGACAGGGCGGGACCCAGTACTTC. Filled out from reference TRBV2 and TRBJ2-5, the complete variable domain reads EPEVTQTPSHQVTQMGQEVILRCVPISNHLYFYWYRQILGQKVEFLVSFYNNEISEKSEIFDDQFSVERPDGSNFTLKIRSTKLEDSAMYFCASSTGQGGTQYFGPGTRLLVL.